Listed below are T cell receptor beta chains from one sample, sequenced in a study of control samples from healthy donors and cancer patients. Only in-frame clones appear in the TCRdb table, and some are missing; sequencing was by immunoSEQ multiplex PCR. The sample records about 44,000 clones, about 90% being singletons. Sequences were obtained from PBMCs. The receptor source for this set is a woman aged 60-75 years with lung cancer. Both conserved end residues are part of each CDR3. The order of the fields is clone size, V gene, J gene, D gene, CDR3 protein, CDR3 DNA. D genes are given only for firm matches. Expanded clones get a size class; other rows say once, few or many, or leave the size out.

clone size: NA
V gene: TRBV19
J gene: TRBJ1-2
D gene: TRBD1
CDR3 protein: CASISGGAAGYTF
CDR3 DNA: TGTGCCAGTATTTCAGGGGGCGCGGCTGGCTACACCTTC

clone size: NA
V gene: TRBV6-2/TRBV6-3
J gene: TRBJ1-3
D gene: NA
CDR3 protein: CASSPFGQRFSGNTIYF
CDR3 DNA: TGTGCCAGCAGCCCGTTCGGACAGCGCTTCTCTGGAAACACCATATATTTT

clone size: NA
V gene: TRBV12-3/TRBV12-4
J gene: TRBJ2-1
D gene: NA
CDR3 protein: CASRSPRGYEQFF
CDR3 DNA: TGTGCCAGCAGATCCCCCAGGGGCTATGAGCAGTTCTTC

clone size: NA
V gene: TRBV9
J gene: TRBJ2-2
D gene: NA
CDR3 protein: CASSAGSTGELFF
CDR3 DNA: TGTGCCAGCAGCGCCGGCAGCACCGGGGAGCTGTTTTTT

clone size: NA
V gene: TRBV18
J gene: TRBJ1-2
D gene: NA
CDR3 protein: CASSPGGDPYGYTF
CDR3 DNA: TGTGCCAGCTCACCGGGAGGGGACCCCTATGGCTACACCTTC

clone size: NA
V gene: TRBV6-5
J gene: TRBJ2-6
D gene: NA
CDR3 protein: CASSRDSGANVLTF
CDR3 DNA: TGTGCCAGCAGTAGAGACTCTGGGGCCAACGTCCTGACTTTC

clone size: once
V gene: TRBV11-3
J gene: TRBJ2-7
D gene: TRBD2
CDR3 protein: CASSLNGRGEQYF
CDR3 DNA: TGTGCCAGCAGCTTAAATGGGAGGGGCGAGCAGTACTTC

clone size: NA
V gene: TRBV5-6
J gene: TRBJ2-3
D gene: TRBD2
CDR3 protein: CASSLELAGGEDTQYF
CDR3 DNA: TGTGCCAGCAGCTTGGAACTAGCGGGAGGGGAGGATACGCAGTATTTT

clone size: NA
V gene: TRBV29-1
J gene: TRBJ1-5
D gene: NA
CDR3 protein: CSVVSGGDSNQPQHF
CDR3 DNA: TGCAGCGTAGTAAGCGGGGGGGATAGCAATCAGCCCCAGCATTTT

clone size: NA
V gene: TRBV28
J gene: TRBJ2-7
D gene: TRBD1
CDR3 protein: CASSSQTGEAYEQYF
CDR3 DNA: TGTGCCAGCAGTTCCCAGACAGGGGAGGCGTACGAGCAGTACTTC

clone size: NA
V gene: TRBV3-1/TRBV3-2
J gene: TRBJ1-2
D gene: NA
CDR3 protein: CASSSFPSTRDGYTF
CDR3 DNA: TGTGCCAGCAGCTCTTTTCCTTCCACCCGCGATGGCTACACCTTC

clone size: NA
V gene: TRBV6-5
J gene: TRBJ2-7
D gene: NA
CDR3 protein: CASSPRGGYEQYF
CDR3 DNA: TGTGCCAGCAGTCCGCGAGGGGGGTACGAGCAGTACTTC

clone size: NA
V gene: TRBV28
J gene: TRBJ2-1
D gene: NA
CDR3 protein: CASKRTANNEQFF
CDR3 DNA: TGTGCCAGCAAAAGGACAGCGAACAATGAGCAGTTCTTC

clone size: once
V gene: TRBV19
J gene: TRBJ2-1
D gene: TRBD2
CDR3 protein: CASSIARTPGLARPSSYNEQFF
CDR3 DNA: TGTGCCAGTAGTATAGCACGTACACCGGGACTAGCGCGTCCCAGCTCCTACAATGAGCAGTTCTTC

clone size: NA
V gene: TRBV2
J gene: TRBJ2-1
D gene: TRBD2
CDR3 protein: CASSEWLAGGNEQFF
CDR3 DNA: TGTGCCAGCAGTGAATGGCTAGCGGGAGGCAATGAGCAGTTCTTC

clone size: NA
V gene: TRBV19
J gene: TRBJ2-1
D gene: NA
CDR3 protein: CASSIGARAGYEQFF
CDR3 DNA: TGTGCCAGTAGTATAGGGGCGAGGGCCGGCTATGAGCAGTTCTTC

clone size: NA
V gene: TRBV24-1
J gene: TRBJ1-1
D gene: NA
CDR3 protein: CATRSGTEAFF
CDR3 DNA: TGTGCCACCCGTTCAGGGACTGAAGCTTTCTTT

clone size: NA
V gene: TRBV28
J gene: TRBJ1-2
D gene: TRBD1
CDR3 protein: CASKTGGTELNYGYTF
CDR3 DNA: TGTGCCAGCAAGACGGGAGGGACAGAGTTAAACTATGGCTACACCTTC

clone size: NA
V gene: TRBV4-1
J gene: TRBJ2-6
D gene: NA
CDR3 protein: CASMGSLSGANVLTF
CDR3 DNA: TGCGCCAGCATGGGATCGCTCTCTGGGGCCAACGTCCTGACTTTC

clone size: once
V gene: TRBV29-1
J gene: TRBJ2-7
D gene: NA
CDR3 protein: CSVRRGNQGAYEQYF
CDR3 DNA: TGCAGCGTTAGAAGGGGTAACCAGGGAGCCTACGAGCAGTACTTC

clone size: NA
V gene: TRBV28
J gene: TRBJ1-1
D gene: NA
CDR3 protein: CASSQRTVEAFF
CDR3 DNA: TGTGCCAGCAGCCAACGGACAGTTGAAGCTTTCTTT

clone size: NA
V gene: TRBV18
J gene: TRBJ2-7
D gene: TRBD1
CDR3 protein: CASSSDRLSYEQYF
CDR3 DNA: TGTGCCAGCTCATCGGACAGGTTATCCTACGAGCAGTACTTC

clone size: once
V gene: TRBV24-1
J gene: TRBJ2-3
D gene: NA
CDR3 protein: CATEQPFTDTQYF
CDR3 DNA: TGTGCCACAGAACAACCTTTCACAGATACGCAGTATTTT

clone size: NA
V gene: TRBV28
J gene: TRBJ2-1
D gene: TRBD2
CDR3 protein: CASSLGGLKGLANEQFF
CDR3 DNA: TGTGCCAGCAGTTTGGGGGGGTTAAAGGGCCTCGCAAATGAGCAGTTCTTC

clone size: NA
V gene: TRBV6-1
J gene: TRBJ2-2
D gene: TRBD2
CDR3 protein: CASSEAGAGELFF
CDR3 DNA: TGTGCCAGCAGTGAGGCGGGGGCCGGGGAGCTGTTTTTT

clone size: NA
V gene: TRBV15
J gene: TRBJ2-3
D gene: TRBD2
CDR3 protein: CATSRDLTSQPDTQYF
CDR3 DNA: TGTGCCACCAGCAGAGATCTGACTAGCCAGCCAGATACGCAGTATTTT

clone size: NA
V gene: TRBV5-6
J gene: TRBJ2-2
D gene: TRBD1
CDR3 protein: CASSPGTANTGELFF
CDR3 DNA: TGTGCCAGCAGCCCAGGGACAGCGAACACCGGGGAGCTGTTTTTT

clone size: NA
V gene: TRBV7-2
J gene: TRBJ2-7
D gene: TRBD2
CDR3 protein: CASSTGVAGFYEQYF
CDR3 DNA: TGTGCCAGCAGCACCGGGGTAGCGGGATTCTACGAGCAGTACTTC

clone size: NA
V gene: TRBV7-3
J gene: TRBJ2-7
D gene: NA
CDR3 protein: CASSLGRNYEQYF
CDR3 DNA: TGTGCCAGCAGCTTAGGCCGAAACTACGAGCAGTACTTC

clone size: NA
V gene: TRBV19
J gene: TRBJ2-5
D gene: TRBD2
CDR3 protein: CASSIVGLAGGIQTQYF
CDR3 DNA: TGTGCCAGTAGTATAGTGGGACTAGCGGGAGGGATTCAGACCCAGTACTTC

clone size: NA
V gene: TRBV7-2
J gene: TRBJ2-1
D gene: TRBD2
CDR3 protein: CASSLAGSGRVHEQFF
CDR3 DNA: TGTGCCAGCAGCTTAGCTGGTAGCGGGAGGGTGCATGAGCAGTTCTTC

clone size: NA
V gene: TRBV6-1
J gene: TRBJ2-3
D gene: NA
CDR3 protein: CASSEAAKHGTQYF
CDR3 DNA: TGTGCCAGCAGTGAAGCGGCGAAGCACGGTACGCAGTATTTT

clone size: NA
V gene: TRBV2
J gene: TRBJ2-2
D gene: TRBD2
CDR3 protein: CASSGLAGAGELFF
CDR3 DNA: TGTGCCAGCAGCGGACTAGCGGGAGCCGGGGAGCTGTTTTTT

clone size: few
V gene: TRBV6-5
J gene: TRBJ2-7
D gene: NA
CDR3 protein: CASSTGYEQYF
CDR3 DNA: TGTGCCAGCAGTACCGGTTACGAGCAGTACTTC

clone size: NA
V gene: TRBV29-1
J gene: TRBJ2-1
D gene: TRBD1
CDR3 protein: CSVEVSRGNEQFF
CDR3 DNA: TGCAGCGTTGAAGTTAGCAGGGGGAATGAGCAGTTCTTC

clone size: NA
V gene: TRBV18
J gene: TRBJ2-3
D gene: NA
CDR3 protein: CASSPMPESTDTQYF
CDR3 DNA: TGTGCCAGCTCACCAATGCCGGAAAGCACAGATACGCAGTATTTT

clone size: NA
V gene: TRBV4-1
J gene: TRBJ2-7
D gene: TRBD1
CDR3 protein: CASSQAQSGQGPYEQYF
CDR3 DNA: TGCGCCAGCAGCCAAGCCCAATCTGGACAGGGCCCCTACGAGCAGTACTTC

clone size: NA
V gene: TRBV7-2
J gene: TRBJ1-5
D gene: NA
CDR3 protein: CASSLVRYSNQPQHF
CDR3 DNA: TGTGCCAGCAGCTTAGTAAGATATAGCAATCAGCCCCAGCATTTT

clone size: NA
V gene: TRBV24-1
J gene: TRBJ2-1
D gene: TRBD2
CDR3 protein: CATSPSGSYNEQFF
CDR3 DNA: TGTGCCACCAGTCCTAGCGGGAGCTACAATGAGCAGTTCTTC

clone size: NA
V gene: TRBV27
J gene: TRBJ2-3
D gene: NA
CDR3 protein: CASSPTALSTDTQYF
CDR3 DNA: TGTGCCAGCAGTCCCACAGCCTTGAGCACAGATACGCAGTATTTT

clone size: NA
V gene: TRBV11-2
J gene: TRBJ1-2
D gene: TRBD1
CDR3 protein: CASSLDRETNYGYTF
CDR3 DNA: TGTGCCAGCAGCTTGGACAGGGAGACCAACTATGGCTACACCTTC

clone size: once
V gene: TRBV4-2
J gene: TRBJ2-2
D gene: TRBD2
CDR3 protein: CASSQTGTRNTGELFF
CDR3 DNA: TGTGCCAGCAGCCAGACTGGGACTAGGAACACCGGGGAGCTGTTTTTT

clone size: NA
V gene: TRBV28
J gene: TRBJ2-5
D gene: TRBD2
CDR3 protein: CASSPRGGQETQYF
CDR3 DNA: TGTGCCAGCAGTCCCCGGGGGGGCCAAGAGACCCAGTACTTC

clone size: NA
V gene: TRBV5-4
J gene: TRBJ2-1
D gene: NA
CDR3 protein: CASSFLNYNEQFF
CDR3 DNA: TGTGCCAGCAGCTTTCTGAATTACAATGAGCAGTTCTTC

clone size: NA
V gene: TRBV19
J gene: TRBJ2-2
D gene: NA
CDR3 protein: CASSMRAGELFF
CDR3 DNA: TGTGCCAGTAGTATGCGGGCCGGGGAGCTGTTTTTT

clone size: few
V gene: TRBV27
J gene: TRBJ2-6
D gene: TRBD2
CDR3 protein: CATNPRGGAGANVLTF
CDR3 DNA: TGTGCCACCAACCCCCGGGGAGGGGCTGGGGCCAACGTCCTGACTTTC

clone size: few
V gene: TRBV12-5
J gene: TRBJ1-5
D gene: NA
CDR3 protein: CASGLEERFYNQPQHF
CDR3 DNA: TGTGCTAGTGGTTTGGAGGAACGGTTTTACAATCAGCCCCAGCATTTT

clone size: NA
V gene: TRBV2
J gene: TRBJ2-2
D gene: NA
CDR3 protein: CASRSDTNTGELFF
CDR3 DNA: TGTGCCAGCAGGTCAGATACGAACACCGGGGAGCTGTTTTTT

clone size: NA
V gene: TRBV7-6
J gene: TRBJ2-1
D gene: NA
CDR3 protein: CASSGGDSYNEQFF
CDR3 DNA: TGTGCCAGCAGCGGGGGGGACAGTTACAATGAGCAGTTCTTC

clone size: NA
V gene: TRBV11-2
J gene: TRBJ2-1
D gene: TRBD2
CDR3 protein: CASSLLAGVRQFF
CDR3 DNA: TGTGCCAGCAGCTTATTAGCGGGAGTAAGACAGTTCTTC

clone size: NA
V gene: TRBV2
J gene: TRBJ2-5
D gene: NA
CDR3 protein: CASSDGSLQETQYF
CDR3 DNA: TGTGCCAGCAGTGATGGGTCGTTGCAAGAGACCCAGTACTTC

clone size: NA
V gene: TRBV28
J gene: TRBJ1-2
D gene: TRBD1
CDR3 protein: CASTQQGPNYGYTF
CDR3 DNA: TGTGCCAGCACCCAACAGGGGCCTAACTATGGCTACACCTTC

clone size: NA
V gene: TRBV9
J gene: TRBJ2-5
D gene: TRBD1
CDR3 protein: CASSVAQGAGETQYF
CDR3 DNA: TGTGCCAGCAGCGTGGCACAGGGGGCAGGGGAGACCCAGTACTTC

clone size: NA
V gene: TRBV7-3
J gene: TRBJ1-2
D gene: TRBD1
CDR3 protein: CASSLQGTDYGYTF
CDR3 DNA: TGTGCCAGCAGCCTACAGGGGACGGACTATGGCTACACCTTC

clone size: NA
V gene: TRBV25-1
J gene: TRBJ1-2
D gene: NA
CDR3 protein: CASSESSNYGYTF
CDR3 DNA: TGTGCCAGCAGTGAATCAAGTAACTATGGCTACACCTTC

clone size: NA
V gene: TRBV18
J gene: TRBJ2-7
D gene: TRBD2
CDR3 protein: CASSFLAGEQLYEQYF
CDR3 DNA: TGTGCCAGCTCATTTCTAGCGGGAGAGCAGCTCTACGAGCAGTACTTC

clone size: NA
V gene: TRBV5-1
J gene: TRBJ2-5
D gene: NA
CDR3 protein: CASSPGGSRETQYF
CDR3 DNA: TGCGCCAGCAGCCCGGGTGGGAGTCGGGAGACCCAGTACTTC

clone size: once
V gene: TRBV27
J gene: TRBJ2-1
D gene: NA
CDR3 protein: CASSLLAYNEQFF
CDR3 DNA: TGTGCCAGCAGTCTACTAGCTTACAATGAGCAGTTCTTC

clone size: NA
V gene: TRBV4-2
J gene: TRBJ2-1
D gene: TRBD2
CDR3 protein: CASSQDWASGAGSSYNEQFF
CDR3 DNA: TGTGCCAGCAGCCAAGATTGGGCTAGCGGGGCCGGCTCCTCCTACAATGAGCAGTTCTTC

clone size: NA
V gene: TRBV5-1
J gene: TRBJ2-3
D gene: TRBD2
CDR3 protein: CASSPRRLAGTDTQYF
CDR3 DNA: TGCGCCAGCAGCCCGAGACGGCTAGCGGGAACAGATACGCAGTATTTT